The sequence of this T cell receptor beta chain was determined in a study of blood T cell repertoires in COVID-19. Study at large: Collection of acute and convalescent COVID-19 samples took place in the United States, Italy and Spain.

As originally analysed: Reference gene primer amplification gave nucleated cell count estimates. The data were produced by immunoSEQ multiplex PCR, yet TCRdb's version contains in-frame clones alone and is incomplete. For V, J and clone size, that table is used; D and trimming come from the DNA. Of over 400,000 clones in the sample, 75% to 90% were seen once. Trimming removed 3 bases from V and 4 bases from J; junction bases left unmatched: 1. CDR3 length: 15 residues. Per germline, CDR1 SEHNR and CDR2 FQNEAQ (reference sequence). V gene TRBV7-9 combines with J gene TRBJ2-2, with 11 bases fitting TRBD1. The sequenced sample was peripheral blood. The TCR was taken from a woman aged 25 to 39 with active or convalescent COVID-19. CDR3 coding DNA: TGTGCCAGCAGCTTGGACAGGGGGCGCACCGGGGAGCTGTTTTTT. Encoded protein: CASSLDRGRTGELFF. The variable domain in full, completed from reference TRBV7-9 and TRBJ2-2, reads DTGVSQNPRHKITKRGQNVTFRCDPISEHNRLYWYRQTLGQGPEFLTYFQNEAQLEKSRLLSDRFSAERPKGSFSTLEIQRTEQGDSAMYLCASSLDRGRTGELFFGEGSRLTVL.